One sample yielded the 26 T cell receptor beta chains listed below, sequenced in a study of blood T cell repertoires in COVID-19. The method was immunoSEQ multiplex PCR; TCRdb's version includes in-frame clones alone and lacks a portion of them. The sample lists approximately 150,000 clones; around 82% were seen once. Sequenced sample: peripheral blood. The receptors were sampled from a man between 60 and 70 years old with acute or convalescent COVID-19.

The chain combines TRBV6-1 with TRBJ2-1; D unresolved. CDR3 length: 12 residues. Trimming removed 6 bases from V and 4 bases from J, with 7 bases in between. Germline CDR1 reads MNHNS; CDR2 reads SASEGT. CDR3 nucleotides: TGTGCCAGCAGCTACGGGTACAATGAGCAGTTCTTC. Its translation: CASSYGYNEQFF.

This clone was seen more than once but under ten times. The chain couples TRBV14 to TRBJ1-4; TRBD1 matches 8 bases. CDR3 length equals 15 residues. From germline, CDR1 is SGHDN and CDR2 FVKESK. After removal of 4 bases from V and 8 bases from J, the junction contained 9 bases not matched to a gene. CDR3 coding DNA: TGTGCCAGCAGCCCTTTCGTCGGACAGGGAGAAAAACTGTTTTTT. This gives the protein CASSPFVGQGEKLFF.

This rearrangement joins TRBV3-1 (or the pseudogene TRBV3-2) to TRBJ1-6, with TRBD1 as a possible D gene (6 bases). V was shortened by 5 bases and J by 1 base, with 12 bases between the two germline ends. The CDR3 loop spans 16 amino acids. The germline gives CDR1 LGHDT, CDR2 YNNKEL (reference sequence). CDR3 residues: CASSVTGRSYNSPLHF. CDR3 bases: TGTGCCAGCAGCGTGACAGGACGATCCTATAATTCACCCCTCCACTTT.

The CDR3 is CASSLGAWEGTDTQYF. The CDR3 DNA follows: TGTGCCAGCAGTTTAGGGGCGTGGGAGGGCACAGATACGCAGTATTTT. The gene calls are TRBV28 and TRBJ2-3, with D possibly TRBD2 on 6 matching bases. Germline V gene data show CDR1 as MDHEN and CDR2 as SYDVKM. The germline V and J ends were trimmed by 2 bases and 1 base, with 13 bases remaining between them. The CDR3 extends over 16 amino acids.

This chain connects TRBV7-7 to TRBJ2-1, with 8 bases identical to TRBD1. V lost 5 bases to trimming and J lost 2 bases; unmatched junction nucleotides: 8. The V gene's germline CDR1 is SSHAT and CDR2 FNYEAQ (reference sequence). The CDR3 is 16 residues long. The CDR3: CASSLNRGTPYNEQFF. In nucleotides, the CDR3 is TGTGCCAGCAGCCTCAACAGGGGGACTCCCTACAATGAGCAGTTCTTC. The variable domain in full, completed from reference TRBV7-7 and TRBJ2-1, reads GAGVSQSPRYKVTKRGQDVTLRCDPISSHATLYWYQQALGQGPEFLTYFNYEAQPDKSGLPSDRFSAERPEGSISTLTIQRTEQRDSAMYRCASSLNRGTPYNEQFFGPGTRLTVL.

A few counts support this clone. The V and J genes are TRBV2 and TRBJ1-5, with D maybe TRBD1 (5 bases). This CDR3 has 14 amino acids. Trimming took off 7 bases at V and 2 bases at J, with 12 bases between the two ends. Germline V gene lookup returns CDR1 SNHLY and CDR2 FYNNEI. The CDR3 DNA is TGTGCCAGCAAGCGAGGGGAGGGCAATCAGCCCCAGCATTTT. This sequence encodes CASKRGEGNQPQHF.

The chain joins TRBV18 to TRBJ2-2; 7 bases agree with TRBD1. The CDR3 has 16 amino acids. Germline V lookup: CDR1 KGHSH, CDR2 LQKENI. The V and J ends lost 0 bases and 1 base, in that order; junction bases with no gene match: 2. The CDR3 region is CASSPPGQMNTGELFF. CDR3 nucleotide sequence: TGTGCCAGCTCACCACCGGGACAGATGAACACCGGGGAGCTGTTTTTT.

The chain joins TRBV2 to TRBJ2-7; 10 bases are a match to TRBD1. With V trimmed by 5 bases and J by 5 bases, 6 bases remained unmatched. Germline V lookup: CDR1 SNHLY, CDR2 FYNNEI. The CDR3 runs to 14 residues. CDR3 nucleotides: TGTGCCAGCAGTAGGGGACAGGGGCTAGACGAGCAGTACTTC. Amino acids: CASSRGQGLDEQYF.

This clone showed up just once. V is TRBV27 and J is TRBJ1-6; 7 positions agree with TRBD1. Germline V gene sequence: CDR1 MNHEY, CDR2 SMNVEV (reference sequence). The CDR3 runs 16 residues. The ends lost 3 bases at V and 4 bases at J; junction bases unmatched: 6. In nucleotides, the CDR3 is TGTGCCAGCAGTTTCCGGGGGACAGCATATAATTCACCCCTCCACTTT. It is translated as CASSFRGTAYNSPLHF.

This chain uses TRBV15 with TRBJ2-2, with TRBD2 identical over 9 bases. The germline V gene encodes CDR1 LNHNV and CDR2 YYDKDF (reference sequence). V lost 0 bases to trimming and J lost 5 bases; unmatched junction nucleotides: 7. There are 17 residues in the CDR3. The CDR3 DNA sequence: TGTGCCACCAGCAGAGATCTGGCTAGCGGGACAACCGGGGAGCTGTTTTTT. Amino acid sequence: CATSRDLASGTTGELFF.

The V call is TRBV7-2, the J call TRBJ2-7, with D possibly being TRBD2 (6 bases). The V gene's germline CDR1 is SGHTA and CDR2 FQGNSA. The CDR3 is made up of 14 amino acids. V was clipped by 5 bases and J by 5 bases, with 16 bases between them. The DNA for the CDR3 is TGTGCCAGCAGCACCCCGGGACTCCCTCACGAGCAGTACTTC. Residues: CASSTPGLPHEQYF. Drawing the rest from reference TRBV7-2 and TRBJ2-7, the complete variable domain is GAGVSQSPSNKVTEKGKDVELRCDPISGHTALYWYRQSLGQGLEFLIYFQGNSAPDKSGLPSDRFSAERTGGSVSTLTIQRTQQEDSAVYLCASSTPGLPHEQYFGPGTRLTVT.

The genes are TRBV14 and TRBJ2-3; D not certain. Trimming took off 4 bases at V and 6 bases at J, with 8 bases between the two ends. Germline-derived CDR1 and CDR2 are SGHDN and FVKESK. This CDR3 is 12 amino acids long. The CDR3 DNA follows: TGTGCCAGCAGCCTGCGGCCGGATACGCAGTATTTT. Translating it yields CASSLRPDTQYF.

The chain recombines TRBV7-9 with TRBJ1-2, with D tentatively TRBD1 (6 bases). CDR1 is SEHNR and CDR2 is FQNEAQ in the germline V gene (reference sequence). The length of the CDR3 is 16 residues. Trimming removed 0 bases at V and 4 bases at J, with 15 bases between. The CDR3 nucleotides are TGTGCCAGCAGCTTAGCGTCGGCAGGGGTAGGCTATGGCTACACCTTC. Residues: CASSLASAGVGYGYTF.

This chain joins TRBV19 and TRBJ1-2; 8 bases map to TRBD1. The CDR3 is 13 amino acids. The V and J ends lost 6 bases and 3 bases, in that order; junction bases with no gene match: 3. CDR1 is LNHDA and CDR2 is SQIVND in the germline V gene (reference sequence). The CDR3 sequence is CASRGQGYYGYTF. In DNA form, the CDR3 reads TGTGCCAGTAGAGGACAGGGTTACTATGGCTACACCTTC.

This clone came up a few times. The chain recombines TRBV11-2 with TRBJ2-3, with D perhaps matching TRBD2 (5 bases). Germline V gives CDR1 SGHAT, CDR2 FQNNGV. Trimming cost V 4 bases and J 2 bases, with 13 bases left between them. The CDR3 runs to 15 residues. The CDR3 DNA reads as TGTGCCAGCAGCTCCCTTGAGGGCGTCACAGATACGCAGTATTTT. It encodes CASSSLEGVTDTQYF. The variable domain in full, with the rest retrieved from reference TRBV11-2 and TRBJ2-3, is EAGVAQSPRYKIIEKRQSVAFWCNPISGHATLYWYQQILGQGPKLLIQFQNNGVVDDSQLPKDRFSAERLKGVDSTLKIQPAKLEDSAVYLCASSSLEGVTDTQYFGPGTRLTVL.

This clone was counted between two and nine times. Here the CDR3 DNA reads TGTGCCAGCAGTGAAGGGACAGTTGGCTACACCTTC. It yields the protein CASSEGTVGYTF. The chain has TRBV6-1 and TRBJ1-2; D is perhaps TRBD1 (6 bases). Between the trimmed V and J ends, which lost 1 base and 7 bases, there was a span of 7 bases. This CDR3 contains 12 residues. Germline CDR1 and CDR2: MNHNS and SASEGT.

The V and J genes are TRBV2 and TRBJ1-2; D is ambiguous. This CDR3 contains 14 residues. V was pared by 4 bases and J by 4 bases, with 13 bases between. CDR1 SNHLY and CDR2 FYNNEI come from the germline V gene. CDR3 bases: TGTGCCAGCAGTGGCGCCTATTCGGGCTATGGCTACACCTTC. This translates into CASSGAYSGYGYTF. The full variable domain, in which reference TRBV2 and TRBJ1-2 provide the parts outside the CDR3, is EPEVTQTPSHQVTQMGQEVILRCVPISNHLYFYWYRQILGQKVEFLVSFYNNEISEKSEIFDDQFSVERPDGSNFTLKIRSTKLEDSAMYFCASSGAYSGYGYTFGSGTRLTVV.

V and J are TRBV6-1 and TRBJ2-7; 8 nucleotides match TRBD1. The CDR3 extends over 15 amino acids. In germline, CDR1 is MNHNS, CDR2 SASEGT. With 3 bases clipped from V and 1 base from J, the junction kept 5 bases outside the gene matches. The CDR3 nucleotides read TGTGCCAGCAGTGATGGACAGGGTGGATCCTACGAGCAGTACTTC. This translates into CASSDGQGGSYEQYF.

This sequence joins TRBV28 and TRBJ2-7; 9 bases align to TRBD2. The CDR3 covers 15 residues. After removal of 8 bases from V and 0 bases from J, the junction contained 8 bases not matched to a gene. The germline V gene has CDR1 MDHEN and CDR2 SYDVKM. For the CDR3, the DNA is TGTGCCAGCGTAGCGGGAGCTACGAGCTCCTACGAGCAGTACTTC. It specifies CASVAGATSSYEQYF.

The chain has TRBV6-2 or TRBV6-3 and TRBJ1-6; 7 bases map to TRBD1. Germline V CDR1 and CDR2: MNHEY, SVGEGT. The CDR3 has 14 amino acids. The V gene end was trimmed by 6 bases and the J gene end by 11 bases; junction bases not matched to a gene: 10. CDR3 sequence (DNA): TGTGCCAGCAGCCAGACAGGGACGACGGCACCCCTCCACTTT. It codes for CASSQTGTTAPLHF.

The chain couples TRBV7-8 to TRBJ2-1, with TRBD2 as a possible D gene (6 bases). CDR1 is SGHVS and CDR2 is FQNEAQ in the germline V gene. CDR3 length: 14 residues. The V end was cut by 5 bases, the J end by 0 bases, with 8 bases between. The CDR3 protein is CASSEAGSYNEQFF. The CDR3 DNA reads as TGTGCCAGCAGCGAAGCGGGCTCCTACAATGAGCAGTTCTTC. The full variable domain, completed using reference TRBV7-8 and TRBJ2-1, is GAGVSQSPRYKVAKRGQDVALRCDPISGHVSLFWYQQALGQGPEFLTYFQNEAQLDKSGLPSDRFFAERPEGSVSTLKIQRTQQEDSAVYLCASSEAGSYNEQFFGPGTRLTVL.

The chain couples TRBV19 to TRBJ2-3, with 10 bases matching TRBD2. Germline CDR1 LNHDA, CDR2 SQIVND (reference sequence). The V segment lost 5 bases and the J segment 1 base; nucleotides outside the gene matches: 3. The CDR3 is 15 amino acids. The CDR3: CASSYLAGGTDTQYF. The CDR3 coding sequence is TGTGCCAGTAGTTATCTAGCGGGAGGCACAGATACGCAGTATTTT. Full variable domain (outside the CDR3, taken from reference TRBV19 and TRBJ2-3): DGGITQSPKYLFRKEGQNVTLSCEQNLNHDAMYWYRQDPGQGLRLIYYSQIVNDFQKGDIAEGYSVSREKKESFPLTVTSAQKNPTAFYLCASSYLAGGTDTQYFGPGTRLTVL.

A single count supports this clone. This chain links TRBV19 with TRBJ2-7, with 8 bases identical to TRBD2. The germline V gene has CDR1 LNHDA and CDR2 SQIVND (reference sequence). The CDR3 has 18 amino acids. J lost 2 bases, V lost 2 bases, and 14 bases had no gene match. The CDR3 is CASSILPTTSGFPYEQYF. The CDR3 DNA reads as TGTGCCAGTAGTATACTTCCTACTACTAGCGGCTTCCCCTACGAGCAGTACTTC. The entire variable domain, with the rest obtained from reference TRBV19 and TRBJ2-7, is as follows: DGGITQSPKYLFRKEGQNVTLSCEQNLNHDAMYWYRQDPGQGLRLIYYSQIVNDFQKGDIAEGYSVSREKKESFPLTVTSAQKNPTAFYLCASSILPTTSGFPYEQYFGPGTRLTVT.

The CDR3 DNA reads as TGTGCCAGCTCGCCTTTCGAGGGATCTGGGGCCAACGTCCTGACTTTC. Protein: CASSPFEGSGANVLTF. The chain combines TRBV18 with TRBJ2-6, with D perhaps matching TRBD2 (5 bases). Trimming cost V 6 bases and J 1 base, with 13 bases left between them. The CDR3 extends over 16 amino acids. Germline assignment: CDR1 KGHSH and CDR2 LQKENI. Variable domain in full (rest from reference TRBV18 and TRBJ2-6): NAGVMQNPRHLVRRRGQEARLRCSPMKGHSHVYWYRQLPEEGLKFMVYLQKENIIDESGMPKERFSAEFPKEGPSILRIQQVVRGDSAAYFCASSPFEGSGANVLTFGAGSRLTVL.

The chain carries TRBV28 and TRBJ1-4; D perhaps matches TRBD1 (5 bases). This CDR3 spans 15 amino acids. CDR1 MDHEN and CDR2 SYDVKM come from the germline V gene. V shed 6 bases and J shed 5 bases, with 16 bases lying between them. This CDR3 is CASSLRAGINEKLFF. The DNA of the CDR3 is TGTGCCAGCAGCCTTAGGGCAGGGATAAATGAAAAACTGTTTTTT.

The rearrangement links TRBV6-4 to TRBJ1-5, with 7 nucleotides matching TRBD1. The CDR3 contains 14 residues. Germline V gene lookup returns CDR1 MRHNA and CDR2 SNTAGT. Unmatched junction bases numbered 10, after V lost 8 bases and J lost 6 bases. The CDR3 reads CASSSGDSGQPQHF. The CDR3 DNA is TGTGCCAGCTCATCCGGGGACAGCGGTCAGCCCCAGCATTTT.